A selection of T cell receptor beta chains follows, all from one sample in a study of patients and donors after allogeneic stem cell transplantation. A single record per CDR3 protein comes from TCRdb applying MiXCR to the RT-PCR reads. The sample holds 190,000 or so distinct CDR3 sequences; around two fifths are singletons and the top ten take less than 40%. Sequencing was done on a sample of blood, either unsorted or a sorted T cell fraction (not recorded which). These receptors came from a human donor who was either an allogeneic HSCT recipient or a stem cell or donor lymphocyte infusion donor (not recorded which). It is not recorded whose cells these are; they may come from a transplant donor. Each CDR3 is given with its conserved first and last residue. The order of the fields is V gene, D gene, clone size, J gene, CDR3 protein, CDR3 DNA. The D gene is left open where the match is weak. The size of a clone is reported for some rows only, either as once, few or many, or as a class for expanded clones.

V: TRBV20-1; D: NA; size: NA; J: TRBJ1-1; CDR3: CSARRLNTEAFF; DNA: TGCAGTGCTAGAAGACTGAACACTGAAGCTTTCTTT
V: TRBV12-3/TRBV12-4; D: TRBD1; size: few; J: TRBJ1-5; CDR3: CASSPGTDHNQPQHF; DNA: TGTGCCAGCAGTCCTGGGACAGACCACAATCAGCCCCAGCATTTT
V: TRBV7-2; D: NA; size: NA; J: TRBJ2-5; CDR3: CASSLMPGRGETQYF; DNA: TGTGCCAGCAGCTTAATGCCCGGGAGAGGGGAGACCCAGTACTTC
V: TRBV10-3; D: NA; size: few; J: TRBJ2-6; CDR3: CAIRQGHGANVLTF; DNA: TGTGCCATCAGGCAGGGTCATGGGGCCAACGTCCTGACTTTC
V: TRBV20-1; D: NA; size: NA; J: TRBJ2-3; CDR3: CSASYTRTDTQYF; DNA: TGCAGTGCTAGCTACACCCGCACAGATACGCAGTATTTT
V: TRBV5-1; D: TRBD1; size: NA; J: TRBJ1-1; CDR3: CASSLDGTASTEAFF; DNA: TGCGCCAGCAGCTTGGATGGGACAGCTTCAACTGAAGCTTTCTTT
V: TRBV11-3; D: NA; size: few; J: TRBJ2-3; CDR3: CASSHLGGTDTQYF; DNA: TGTGCCAGCAGCCACCTCGGCGGCACAGATACGCAGTATTTT
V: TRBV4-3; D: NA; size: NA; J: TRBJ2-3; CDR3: CASSQAGVGTDTQYF; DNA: TGCGCCAGCAGCCAAGCGGGAGTTGGCACAGATACGCAGTATTTT
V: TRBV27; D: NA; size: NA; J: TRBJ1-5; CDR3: CASSPRGSFPLPDQPQHF; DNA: TGTGCCAGCAGTCCCCGGGGCTCCTTCCCCTTACCAGATCAGCCCCAGCATTTT
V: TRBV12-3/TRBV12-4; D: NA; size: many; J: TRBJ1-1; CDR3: CASRPPDRMNTEAFF; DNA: TGTGCCAGCAGGCCCCCTGACAGAATGAACACTGAAGCTTTCTTT
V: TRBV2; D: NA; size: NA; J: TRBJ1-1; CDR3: CASLAGRGIENTEAFF; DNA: TGTGCCAGTCTCGCAGGGAGGGGTATCGAAAACACTGAAGCTTTCTTT
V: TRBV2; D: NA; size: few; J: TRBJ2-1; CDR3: CASRAGDYNEQFF; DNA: TGTGCCAGCAGGGCGGGTGACTACAATGAGCAGTTCTTC
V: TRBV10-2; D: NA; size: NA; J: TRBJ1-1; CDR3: CASRQALPNTEAFF; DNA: TGCGCCAGCCGGCAGGCGCTTCCGAACACTGAAGCTTTCTTT
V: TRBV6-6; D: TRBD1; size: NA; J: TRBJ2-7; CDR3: CASRPDPDRGFWEQYF; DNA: TGTGCCAGCAGACCAGACCCGGACAGGGGCTTTTGGGAGCAGTACTTC
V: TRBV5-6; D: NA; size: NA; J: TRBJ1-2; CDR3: CASSLEQTKGYTF; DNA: TGTGCCAGCAGCTTGGAACAAACAAAGGGCTACACCTTC
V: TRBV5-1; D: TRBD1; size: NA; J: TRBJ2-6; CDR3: CASSAGTGASGANVLTF; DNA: TGCGCCAGCAGCGCAGGGACAGGGGCCTCTGGGGCCAACGTCCTGACTTTC
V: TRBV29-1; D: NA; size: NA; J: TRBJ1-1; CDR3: CSVVPDSMNTEAFF; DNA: TGCAGCGTTGTTCCCGACAGCATGAACACTGAAGCTTTCTTT
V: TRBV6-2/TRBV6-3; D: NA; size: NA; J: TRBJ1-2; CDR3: CASSYSAGADGYTF; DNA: TGTGCCAGCAGTTACTCGGCGGGGGCGGATGGCTACACCTTC
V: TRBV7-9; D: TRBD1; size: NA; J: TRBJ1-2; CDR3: CASSLAQGANGYTF; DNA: TGTGCCAGCAGCTTAGCACAGGGGGCAAATGGCTACACCTTC
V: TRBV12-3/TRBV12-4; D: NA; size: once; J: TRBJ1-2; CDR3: CASSPGPSGGYTF; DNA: TGTGCCAGCAGCCCTGGACCCTCGGGAGGCTACACCTTC
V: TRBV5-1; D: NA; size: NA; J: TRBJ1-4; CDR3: CASSLGKATNEKLFF; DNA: TGCGCCAGCAGCTTGGGAAAAGCAACTAATGAAAAACTGTTTTTT
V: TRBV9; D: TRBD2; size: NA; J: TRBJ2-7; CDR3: CASSVGPHGGRFDEQYF; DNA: TGTGCCAGCAGCGTGGGGCCACATGGCGGGAGGTTCGACGAGCAGTACTTC
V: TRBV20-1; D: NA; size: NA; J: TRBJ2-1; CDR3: CSARDHRPRDPSSYNEQFF; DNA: TGCAGTGCTAGAGATCACAGACCAAGGGATCCGAGCTCCTACAATGAGCAGTTCTTC
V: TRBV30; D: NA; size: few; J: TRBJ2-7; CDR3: CAWIPGNSYEQYF; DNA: TGTGCCTGGATCCCCGGGAACTCCTACGAGCAGTACTTC
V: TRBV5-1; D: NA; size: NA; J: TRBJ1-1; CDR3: CASSRAGADTEAFF; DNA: TGCGCCAGCAGCCGTGCGGGCGCGGACACTGAAGCTTTCTTT
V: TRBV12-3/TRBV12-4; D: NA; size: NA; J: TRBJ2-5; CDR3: CASSPGQTQYF; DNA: TGTGCCAGCAGTCCCGGGCAGACCCAGTACTTC
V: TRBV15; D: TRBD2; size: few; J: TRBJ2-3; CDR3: CATSISSGRAADTQYF; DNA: TGTGCCACCAGCATTTCTAGCGGGAGGGCCGCAGATACGCAGTATTTT
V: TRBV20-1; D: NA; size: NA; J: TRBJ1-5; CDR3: CSARGGSGQPQHF; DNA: TGCAGTGCTAGAGGGGGGAGTGGTCAGCCCCAGCATTTT
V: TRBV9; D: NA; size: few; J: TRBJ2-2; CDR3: CASSDRSTGELFF; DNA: TGTGCCAGCAGCGACCGGAGCACCGGGGAGCTGTTTTTT
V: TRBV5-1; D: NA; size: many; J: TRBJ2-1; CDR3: CASSLPRGSEQFF; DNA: TGCGCCAGCAGCTTGCCCAGGGGAAGTGAGCAGTTCTTC
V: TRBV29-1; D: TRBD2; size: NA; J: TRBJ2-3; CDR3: CSARSVAGSTDTQYF; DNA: TGCAGCGCCCGCTCGGTAGCGGGATCCACAGATACGCAGTATTTT
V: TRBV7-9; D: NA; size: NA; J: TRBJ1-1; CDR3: CASSPKRDSREAFF; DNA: TGTGCCAGCAGCCCTAAAAGGGACTCAAGGGAAGCTTTCTTT
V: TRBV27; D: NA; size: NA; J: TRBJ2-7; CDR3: CASRDGRNEQYF; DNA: TGTGCCAGCAGAGACGGACGGAACGAGCAGTACTTC
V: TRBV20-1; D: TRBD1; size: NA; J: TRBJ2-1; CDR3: CSASDRDRGRDEQFF; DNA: TGCAGTGCTAGCGACCGGGACAGGGGGCGGGATGAGCAGTTCTTC
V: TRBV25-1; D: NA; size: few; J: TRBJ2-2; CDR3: CASQYSGELFF; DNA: TGTGCCAGCCAATATTCAGGGGAGCTGTTTTTT
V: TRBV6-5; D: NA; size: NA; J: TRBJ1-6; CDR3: CASSYVIGQHNSPLHF; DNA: TGTGCCAGCAGTTACGTTATCGGACAGCATAATTCACCCCTCCACTTT
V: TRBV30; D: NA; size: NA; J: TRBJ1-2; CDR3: CAWTAGLHYGYTF; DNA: TGTGCCTGGACCGCTGGGTTACACTATGGCTACACCTTC
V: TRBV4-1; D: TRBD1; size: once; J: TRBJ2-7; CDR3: CASSLLPGQGVGYEQYF; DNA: TGCGCCAGCAGCCTTCTCCCGGGACAGGGAGTGGGCTACGAGCAGTACTTC
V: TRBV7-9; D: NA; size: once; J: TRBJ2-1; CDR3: CASSRPLRDYNEQFF; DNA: TGTGCCAGCAGCAGACCTCTCCGTGACTACAATGAGCAGTTCTTC
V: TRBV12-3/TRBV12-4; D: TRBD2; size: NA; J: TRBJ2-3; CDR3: CASSLLLGTSGKDTQYF; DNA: TGTGCCAGCAGCCTACTACTAGGGACTAGCGGGAAGGATACGCAGTATTTT
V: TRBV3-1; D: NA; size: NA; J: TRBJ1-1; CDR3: CASSQDLRNTEAFF; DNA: TGTGCCAGCAGCCAAGATTTACGGAACACTGAAGCTTTCTTT
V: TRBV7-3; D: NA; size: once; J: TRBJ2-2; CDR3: CASSREQEERNTGELFF; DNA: TGTGCCAGCAGCCGCGAACAGGAGGAGAGGAACACCGGGGAGCTGTTTTTT
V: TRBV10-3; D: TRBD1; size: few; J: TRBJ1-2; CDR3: CAISEAGGRLGYTF; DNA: TGTGCCATCAGTGAGGCAGGGGGCCGCTTGGGCTACACCTTC
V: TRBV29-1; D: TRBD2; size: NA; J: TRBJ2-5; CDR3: CSVVPSGGF; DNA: TGCAGCGTTGTTCCTAGCGGGGGGTTC
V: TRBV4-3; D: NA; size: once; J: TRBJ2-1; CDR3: CASSPRVGDTGFF; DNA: TGCGCCAGCAGCCCCCGAGTAGGCGATACTGGGTTCTTC
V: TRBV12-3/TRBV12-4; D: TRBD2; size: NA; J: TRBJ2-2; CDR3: CASSFRASGYSTGELFF; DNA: TGTGCCAGCAGTTTTCGGGCTAGCGGGTACAGCACCGGGGAGCTGTTTTTT
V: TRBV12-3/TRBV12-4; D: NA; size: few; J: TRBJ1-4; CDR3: CASSQGYTEKLFF; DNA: TGTGCCAGCAGCCAAGGGTACACCGAAAAACTGTTTTTT
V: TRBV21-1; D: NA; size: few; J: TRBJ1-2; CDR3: CASSKVFGPGNYGYTF; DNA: NA
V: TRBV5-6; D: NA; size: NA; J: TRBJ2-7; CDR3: CASSPLPTSYEQYF; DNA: TGTGCCAGCAGCCCCCTGCCTACTAGCTACGAGCAGTACTTC
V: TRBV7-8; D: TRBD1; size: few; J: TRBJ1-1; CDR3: CASSPTDRGPENTEAFF; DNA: TGTGCCAGCAGCCCGACCGACAGGGGGCCTGAGAACACTGAAGCTTTCTTT
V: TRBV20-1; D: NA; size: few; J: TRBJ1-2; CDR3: CSARQGNYGYTF; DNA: TGCAGTGCTAGGCAGGGTAACTATGGCTACACCTTC
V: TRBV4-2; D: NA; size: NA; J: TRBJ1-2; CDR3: CASSQGRADTIYGYTF; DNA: TGTGCCAGCAGCCAAGGTCGAGCAGATACAATCTATGGCTACACCTTC
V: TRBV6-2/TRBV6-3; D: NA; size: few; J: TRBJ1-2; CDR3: CASRPRGQHPSDTF; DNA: TGTGCCAGCAGGCCCAGAGGACAGCACCCCTCCGACACCTTC
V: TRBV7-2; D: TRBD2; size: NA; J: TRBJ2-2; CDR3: CASSMGLRGELFF; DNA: TGTGCCAGCAGCATGGGACTACGTGGGGAGCTGTTTTTT